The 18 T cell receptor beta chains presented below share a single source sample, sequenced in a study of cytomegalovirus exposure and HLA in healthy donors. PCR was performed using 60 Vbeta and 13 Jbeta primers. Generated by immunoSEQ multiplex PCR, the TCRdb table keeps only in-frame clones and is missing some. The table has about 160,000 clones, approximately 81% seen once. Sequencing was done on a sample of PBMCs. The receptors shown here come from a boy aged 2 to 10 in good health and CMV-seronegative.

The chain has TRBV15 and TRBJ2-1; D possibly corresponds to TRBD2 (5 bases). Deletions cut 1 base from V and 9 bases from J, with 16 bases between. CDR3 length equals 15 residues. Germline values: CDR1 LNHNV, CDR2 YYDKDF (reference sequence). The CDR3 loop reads CATSRVREGAGEQFF. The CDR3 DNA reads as TGTGCCACCAGCAGAGTAAGAGAGGGTGCGGGTGAGCAGTTCTTC.

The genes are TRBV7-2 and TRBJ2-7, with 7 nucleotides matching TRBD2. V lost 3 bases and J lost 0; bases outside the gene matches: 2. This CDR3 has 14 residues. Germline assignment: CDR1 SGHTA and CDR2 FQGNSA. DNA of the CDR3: TGTGCCAGCAGCTTCGGCGGGGGCTCCTACGAGCAGTACTTC. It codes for CASSFGGGSYEQYF.

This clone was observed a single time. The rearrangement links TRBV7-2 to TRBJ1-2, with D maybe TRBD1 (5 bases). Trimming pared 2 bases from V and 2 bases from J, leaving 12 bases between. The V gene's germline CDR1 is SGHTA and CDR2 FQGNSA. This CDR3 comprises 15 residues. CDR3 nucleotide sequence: TGTGCCAGCAGCTTATCAGCAGGGCCCAACTATGGCTACACCTTC. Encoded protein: CASSLSAGPNYGYTF.

The CDR3 here is CASSDLTGTGGNTIYF. For the CDR3, the DNA is TGCGCCAGCAGCGACCTCACAGGGACGGGAGGAAACACCATATATTTT. The chain is built from TRBV5-1 and TRBJ1-3; perhaps TRBD1 as D (6 bases). The CDR3 sequence is 16 residues long. The V end was cut by 4 bases, the J end by 4 bases, with 18 bases between. Germline V gene lookup returns CDR1 SGHRS and CDR2 YFSETQ.

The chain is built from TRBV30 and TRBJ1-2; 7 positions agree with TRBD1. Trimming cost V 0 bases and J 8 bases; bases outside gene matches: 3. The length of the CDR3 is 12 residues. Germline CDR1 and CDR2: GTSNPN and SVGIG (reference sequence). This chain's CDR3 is CAWSVQGNGYTF. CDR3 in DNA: TGTGCCTGGAGTGTACAGGGGAACGGCTACACCTTC.

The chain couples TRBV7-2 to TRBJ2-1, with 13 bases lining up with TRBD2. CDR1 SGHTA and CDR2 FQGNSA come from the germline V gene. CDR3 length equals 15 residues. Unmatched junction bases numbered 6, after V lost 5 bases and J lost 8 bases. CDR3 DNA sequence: TGTGCCAGCAGCGCCACTAGCGGGAGGGCCTATGAGCAGTTCTTC. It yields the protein CASSATSGRAYEQFF.

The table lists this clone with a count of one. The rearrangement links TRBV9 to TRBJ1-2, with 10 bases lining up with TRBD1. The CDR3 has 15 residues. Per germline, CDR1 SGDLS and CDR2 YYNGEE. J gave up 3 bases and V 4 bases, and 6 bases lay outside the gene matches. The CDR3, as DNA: TGTGCCAGCAGCCCTCGACAGGGGGCGCACTATGGCTACACCTTC. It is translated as CASSPRQGAHYGYTF.

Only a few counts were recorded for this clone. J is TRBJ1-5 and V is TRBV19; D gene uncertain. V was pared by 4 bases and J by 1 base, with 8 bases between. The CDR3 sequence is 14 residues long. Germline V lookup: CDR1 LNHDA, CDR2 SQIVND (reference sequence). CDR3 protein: CASSNQVSNQPQHF. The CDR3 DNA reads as TGTGCCAGTAGTAACCAGGTCAGCAATCAGCCCCAGCATTTT.

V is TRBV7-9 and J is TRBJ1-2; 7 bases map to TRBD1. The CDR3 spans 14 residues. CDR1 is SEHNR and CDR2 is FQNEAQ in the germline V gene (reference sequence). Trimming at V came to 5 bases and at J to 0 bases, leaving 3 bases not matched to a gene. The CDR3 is CASSGGGSNYGYTF. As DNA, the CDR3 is TGTGCCAGCAGCGGAGGGGGCTCTAACTATGGCTACACCTTC.

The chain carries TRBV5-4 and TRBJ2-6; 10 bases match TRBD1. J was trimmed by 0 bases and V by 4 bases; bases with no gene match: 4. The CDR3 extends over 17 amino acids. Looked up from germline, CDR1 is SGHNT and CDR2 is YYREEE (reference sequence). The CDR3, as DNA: TGTGCCAGCAGCCAGGGACAGGGGAGCTCTGGGGCCAACGTCCTGACTTTC. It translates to CASSQGQGSSGANVLTF.

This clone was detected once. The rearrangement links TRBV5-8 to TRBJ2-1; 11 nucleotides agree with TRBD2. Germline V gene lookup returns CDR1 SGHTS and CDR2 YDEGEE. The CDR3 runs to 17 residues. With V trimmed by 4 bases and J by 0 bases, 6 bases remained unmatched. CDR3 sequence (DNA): TGTGCCAGCAGCCCTATAGCGGGAGGGCACTCCTACAATGAGCAGTTCTTC. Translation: CASSPIAGGHSYNEQFF. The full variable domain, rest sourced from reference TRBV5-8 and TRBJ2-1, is EAGVTQSPTHLIKTRGQQATLRCSPISGHTSVYWYQQALGLGLQFLLWYDEGEERNRGNFPPRFSGRQFPNYSSELNVNALELEDSALYLCASSPIAGGHSYNEQFFGPGTRLTVL.

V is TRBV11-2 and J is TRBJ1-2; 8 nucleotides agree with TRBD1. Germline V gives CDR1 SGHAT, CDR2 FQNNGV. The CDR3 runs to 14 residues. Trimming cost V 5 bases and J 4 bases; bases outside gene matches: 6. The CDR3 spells CASSGAGGAYGYTF. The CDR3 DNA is TGTGCCAGCAGCGGGGCAGGGGGCGCCTATGGCTACACCTTC.

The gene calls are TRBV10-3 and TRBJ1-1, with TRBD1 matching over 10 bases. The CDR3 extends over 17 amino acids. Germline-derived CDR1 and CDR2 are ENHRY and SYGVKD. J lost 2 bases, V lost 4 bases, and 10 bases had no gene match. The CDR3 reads CAISAETGGRDNTEAFF. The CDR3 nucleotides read TGTGCCATCAGTGCGGAGACAGGGGGCCGAGATAACACTGAAGCTTTCTTT.

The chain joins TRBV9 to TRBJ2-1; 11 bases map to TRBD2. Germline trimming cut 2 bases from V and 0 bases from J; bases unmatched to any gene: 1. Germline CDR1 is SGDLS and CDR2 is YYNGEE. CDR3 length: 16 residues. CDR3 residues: CASSVGLAVSYNEQFF. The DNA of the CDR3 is TGTGCCAGCAGCGTGGGACTAGCGGTCTCCTACAATGAGCAGTTCTTC.

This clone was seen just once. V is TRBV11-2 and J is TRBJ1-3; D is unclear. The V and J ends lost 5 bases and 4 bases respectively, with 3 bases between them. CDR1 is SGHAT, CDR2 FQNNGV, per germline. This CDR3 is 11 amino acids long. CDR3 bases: TGTGCCAGCAGCCCAGGAAACACCATATATTTT. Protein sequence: CASSPGNTIYF. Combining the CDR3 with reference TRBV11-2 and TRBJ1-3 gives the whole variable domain EAGVAQSPRYKIIEKRQSVAFWCNPISGHATLYWYQQILGQGPKLLIQFQNNGVVDDSQLPKDRFSAERLKGVDSTLKIQPAKLEDSAVYLCASSPGNTIYFGEGSWLTVV.

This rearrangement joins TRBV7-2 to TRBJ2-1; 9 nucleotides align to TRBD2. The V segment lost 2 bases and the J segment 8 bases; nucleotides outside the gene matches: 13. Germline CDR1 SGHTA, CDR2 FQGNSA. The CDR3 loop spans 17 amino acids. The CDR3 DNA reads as TGTGCCAGCAGCTTATCTATCCCGGGACTAGCCCCTGATGAGCAGTTCTTC. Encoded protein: CASSLSIPGLAPDEQFF.

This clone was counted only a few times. CDR3 coding DNA: TGTGCCATCAGTGAGGGACAGGGGAGCTCCTACGAGCAGTACTTC. It specifies CAISEGQGSSYEQYF. The chain has TRBV10-3 and TRBJ2-7; the match to TRBD1 covers 9 bases. Germline trimming cut 2 bases from V and 0 bases from J; bases unmatched to any gene: 2. Germline CDR1 and CDR2: ENHRY and SYGVKD. The CDR3 is 15 amino acids.

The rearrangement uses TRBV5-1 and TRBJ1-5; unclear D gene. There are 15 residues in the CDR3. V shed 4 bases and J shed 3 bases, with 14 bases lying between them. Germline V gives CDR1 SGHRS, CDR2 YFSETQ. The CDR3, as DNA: TGCGCCAGCAGCCAGGACGGGATGAACAATCAGCCCCAGCATTTT. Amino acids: CASSQDGMNNQPQHF.